Included here is one T cell receptor (beta chain) sequence, with context. The antigen is not known. The CDR3 covers 16 residues. V lost 1 base, J lost 0 bases, and 13 bases lay in between. Per the germline V gene, CDR1 is SGHRS and CDR2 is YFSETQ. Sample-barcoded 5' priming and a J-beta primer mix drove a second PCR of about 7 to 12 cycles. TCRdb reanalysed the 5' RACE reads using MiXCR and keeps one entry per CDR3 protein. The repertoire includes about a million distinct CDR3 sequences, roughly 48% of them detected once, and 13% sits in the top ten. The data were taken from a study of blood T cells in healthy people across ages. General observations from the study: Using unsorted PBMCs precluded a conclusive naive versus antigen-experienced comparison.

The material sequenced was blood. The gene calls are TRBV5-1 and TRBJ1-1; D might be TRBD1 (5 bases). The TCR originated in a man aged 30-40 years in good health. The CDR3 reads CASSLPGGLMNTEAFF. The CDR3 DNA sequence: TGCGCCAGCAGCTTGCCGGGGGGACTTATGAACACTGAAGCTTTCTTT.